This entry is about one T cell receptor (beta chain). Germline assignment: CDR1 SNHLY and CDR2 FYNNEI. Trimming removed 5 bases from V and 3 bases from J, with 7 bases in between. The CDR3 runs to 12 residues. The data stem from a study of CD8+ T cells in alopecia areata. Noted treatment: oral pan-JAK inhibitor, 5-10 mg twice daily. cDNA prepared by RNA extraction and subsequent reverse transcription served as the template for sequencing. Produced via immunoSEQ multiplex PCR; TCRdb's table is partial and in-frame only. The sample includes 95,000 to 150,000 clones, 53% of them seen just once. The receptor's source is a human donor with alopecia areata. The chain couples TRBV2 to TRBJ1-1; D gene uncertain. This material consisted of CD4+ T cells sorted from blood, taken at week 4, from a patient treated with tofacitinib. CDR3 sequence: CASSQDHTEAFF. The CDR3 DNA follows: TGTGCCAGCAGTCAGGATCACACTGAAGCTTTCTTT.